This T cell receptor beta chain originates from a study of T cells in Graves' hyperthyroidism and ophthalmopathy. Whole-study context: Specimen type is peripheral blood, collected at initial diagnosis prior to any treatment. Regarding the study as a whole: Ophthalmopathy stood apart from stable hyperthyroidism in a 13 V-J model. Blood also carried most thyroid clonotypes expanded above 0.001.

This clonotype has a handful of counts. No antigen is known for it. The CDR3 loop spans 15 amino acids. V shed 8 bases, J shed 4 bases, and the junction held 8 bases outside the gene matches. The V gene's germline CDR1 is ENHRY and CDR2 SYGVKD. Amplification of TCR beta CDR3 regions used RNA as the template. Initially, a first-round RT-PCR of the TCR CDR3 employed the HTBI primer set. A single record per CDR3 protein comes from TCRdb applying MiXCR to the multiplex PCR reads. Of roughly 520,000 distinct CDR3 sequences listed, less than 25% are singletons. The receptor's source is a woman aged 25-40 years with Graves' ophthalmopathy. The V gene is TRBV10-3, the J gene TRBJ2-2; 9 nucleotides line up with TRBD2. The specimen sequenced was blood. The CDR3 reads CAIGSGLAGTGELFF. CDR3 bases: TGTGCCATCGGTTCGGGACTAGCTGGCACCGGGGAGCTGTTTTTT.